The TCR beta chain described here comes from a study of cytomegalovirus exposure and HLA in healthy donors. CDR1 is MNHNS and CDR2 is SASEGT in the germline V gene. The CDR3 totals 13 residues. V was pared by 4 bases and J by 7 bases, with 13 bases between. 13 Jbeta primers and 60 Vbeta primers were used for the PCR. Measured with immunoSEQ multiplex PCR; TCRdb has only the in-frame clones, and not every one. The data contain about 63,000 clones, approximately 82% of them seen just once; the ten biggest clones take up roughly 25%. This clone was seen only once. Sequenced input: PBMCs. J is TRBJ1-2 and V is TRBV6-1; tentative D call: TRBD1 (5 bases). This TCR was sampled from a woman in her thirties or forties in good health and CMV-seropositive. Written as DNA, the CDR3 is TGTGCCAGCAGTGTGGGCGGGGGGTCTGGCTACACCTTC. Translation gives CASSVGGGSGYTF.